Included here is one TCR beta chain sequence, with context. Its target antigen remains unknown. The sample holds no much larger clone one base away, and base qualities are not on file. This specimen comes from a study of response to subunit inactivated influenza vaccine (dated by TCRdb to the late 2010s). With regard to the full study: To follow how T cells responded to a trivalent subunit inactivated influenza vaccine, the researchers relied on deep quantitative profiling of the T cell receptor repertoire.

The library was obtained by RT-PCR. The run used an Illumina HiSeq 2500. TCRdb reran the public reads through fastp at Q25 and MiXCR, keeping productive beta chains. A single entry per CDR3 protein holds the most common genes and DNA from its merged rows. The sample table shows 280,000 or so distinct CDR3 sequences, and 20% to 25% are seen once. 10% of the sample is taken by the ten largest. The study at large found these results: The authors suggested that each seasonal influenza vaccination may recruit only a limited number of new T cells.

The source was PBMCs from blood, collected about 20 months after vaccination. The clonotype was recovered from a man aged 45 to 75 who received an inactivated influenza vaccine. Donor details come from another sample of the same person, matched by shared clones.

The CDR3 sequence is CASSPWTSGNEQFF. The nucleotide sequence is given as TGTGCCAGCAGCCCCTGGACTAGCGGCAATGAGCAGTTCTTC. Rearrangement joined TRBV5-5 to TRBJ2-1; 10 bases in the junction line up with TRBD2. Clipping removes 4 bases from V and 6 bases from J, with 4 as the unmatched junction base count. Reading from cysteine to phenylalanine, the CDR3 counts 14 amino acids. Only CDR3 DNA remains: 42 bases, in frame from the first base. The germline V gene (reference sequence) provides CDR1 SGHKS and CDR2 YYEKEE.